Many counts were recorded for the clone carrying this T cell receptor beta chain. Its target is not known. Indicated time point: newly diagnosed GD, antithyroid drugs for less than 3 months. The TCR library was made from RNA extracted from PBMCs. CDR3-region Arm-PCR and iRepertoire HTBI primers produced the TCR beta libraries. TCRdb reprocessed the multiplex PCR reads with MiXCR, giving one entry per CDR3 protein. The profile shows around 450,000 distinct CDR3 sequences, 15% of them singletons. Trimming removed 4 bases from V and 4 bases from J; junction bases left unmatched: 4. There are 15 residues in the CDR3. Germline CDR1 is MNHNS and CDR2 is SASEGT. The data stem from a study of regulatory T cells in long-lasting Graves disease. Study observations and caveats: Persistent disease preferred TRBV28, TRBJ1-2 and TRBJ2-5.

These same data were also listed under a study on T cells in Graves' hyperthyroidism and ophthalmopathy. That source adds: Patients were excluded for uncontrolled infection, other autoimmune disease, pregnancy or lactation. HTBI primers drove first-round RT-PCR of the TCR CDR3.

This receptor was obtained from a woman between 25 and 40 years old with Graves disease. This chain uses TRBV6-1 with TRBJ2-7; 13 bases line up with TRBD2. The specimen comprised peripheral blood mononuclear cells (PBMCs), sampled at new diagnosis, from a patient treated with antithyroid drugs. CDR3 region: CASSARTSGSYEQYF. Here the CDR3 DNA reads TGTGCCAGCAGTGCGCGGACTAGCGGGAGTTACGAGCAGTACTTC.